A selection of T cell receptor beta chains follows, all from one sample in a study of shared clonotypes between healthy human individuals. Repertoires were generated with immunoSEQ multiplex PCR, while TCRdb's copy carries only in-frame clones and drops some. The data show approximately 980,000 clones, approximately 80% seen once. What was sequenced was memory CD4+ T cells sorted from blood. The receptors were gathered from a man aged 18 to 35 in good health. Both conserved end residues are part of each CDR3. D genes are given only for firm matches. Clone size is stated in some rows and not others, as once, few, many or a class when expanded.

>NA|TRBJ1-1|few|TRBV6-6
TGTGCCATCAGTGCTCAGGGGTCGGGCACTGAAGCTTTCTTT
CAISAQGSGTEAFF
>NA|TRBJ1-6|NA|TRBV2
TGTGCCAGGAGGGACACTGGTTGGGGGGATTCACCCCTCCACTTT
CARRDTGWGDSPLHF
>NA|TRBJ2-1|NA|TRBV10-3
TGTGCCATCAGTGAGTCTAGCGGCCTATTCTACAATGAGCAGTTCTTC
CAISESSGLFYNEQFF
>NA|TRBJ1-2|NA|TRBV30
TGTGCCTGGAGTGGTCAGTACTATGGCTACACCTTC
CAWSGQYYGYTF
>NA|TRBJ2-2|NA|TRBV5-5
TGTGCCAGCAGCTTGTCTGTCACCGGGGAGCTGTTTTTT
CASSLSVTGELFF
>TRBD1|TRBJ2-7|NA|TRBV9
TGTGCCAGCAGCGTAGGTGCAGGGGGCGACGAGCAGTACTTC
CASSVGAGGDEQYF
>TRBD2|TRBJ2-1|NA|TRBV7-7
TGTGCTAGCAGCCCCGGGACTAGCGGTTACAATGAGCAGTTCTTC
CASSPGTSGYNEQFF
>TRBD1|TRBJ2-3|NA|TRBV4-3
TGCGCCAGCAGCCAAGATCCGTCAGGGGGAGATACGCAGTATTTT
CASSQDPSGGDTQYF
>NA|TRBJ2-7|NA|TRBV7-8
TGTGCCAGCAGCCCCGGACGGCGAGACGAGCAGTACTTC
CASSPGRRDEQYF
>NA|TRBJ2-7|NA|TRBV27
TGTGCCAGCAGTTTAGTATCCCCACCGGGGGAGCAGTACTTC
CASSLVSPPGEQYF
>TRBD1|TRBJ1-2|NA|TRBV6-1
TGTGCCAGCAGTGGCGCGGACAGGGTAATCGGCTACACCTTC
CASSGADRVIGYTF
>TRBD1|TRBJ2-2|NA|TRBV11-2
TGTGCCAGCAGCGTATCCGGGACAGTGAACACCGGGGAGCTGTTTTTT
CASSVSGTVNTGELFF
>TRBD1|TRBJ2-1|NA|TRBV7-3
TGTGCCAGCAGCTTAGACAGGGGGTCCTACAATGAGCAGTTCTTC
CASSLDRGSYNEQFF
>NA|TRBJ2-1|NA|TRBV7-2
TGTGCCAGCCGGAGGAGGGCCCCCTACAATGAGCAGTTCTTC
CASRRRAPYNEQFF
>NA|TRBJ2-6|NA|TRBV18
TGTGCCAGCTCAGAACAGATCTCTGGGGCCAACGTCCTGACTTTC
CASSEQISGANVLTF
>NA|TRBJ2-1|NA|TRBV6-6
TGTGCCACTGCAGGGGGGGCCAACTACAATGAGCAGTTCTTC
CATAGGANYNEQFF
>TRBD1|TRBJ1-6|NA|TRBV6-1
TGTGCCAGCAGTGAAGGGACAGGGGGCTTTACCCTCCACTTT
CASSEGTGGFTLHF
>TRBD1|TRBJ1-3|NA|TRBV5-6
TGTGCCAGCAGCTTCTGGACAGGACTCTCTGGAAACACCATATATTTT
CASSFWTGLSGNTIYF
>NA|TRBJ2-1|few|TRBV10-3
TGTGCCATCAGTGAGTTACAGGGCGATGAGCAGTTCTTC
CAISELQGDEQFF
>NA|TRBJ2-5|NA|TRBV27
TGTGCCAGCAGTTTAACCCCGTGGGTCCAAGAGACCCAGTACTTC
CASSLTPWVQETQYF
>NA|TRBJ1-1|NA|TRBV6-6
TGTGCCAGCAGCCAAGAGACGGCTTTCTTT
CASSQETAFF
>TRBD2|TRBJ2-7|many|TRBV5-1
TGCGCCAGCAGCGGCCCGGGGGGGCGAAACGAGCAGTACTTC
CASSGPGGRNEQYF
>NA|TRBJ2-7|NA|TRBV30
TGTGCCTGGAGTGTGGGCGGGGATCCTTACGAGCAGTACTTC
CAWSVGGDPYEQYF
>TRBD2|TRBJ2-3|NA|TRBV30
TGTGCCGCGACTAGCGGGATTCAAAGCCTCACAGATACGCAGTATTTT
CAATSGIQSLTDTQYF
>NA|TRBJ1-6|NA|TRBV19
TGTGCCACTCACCCCCAGACAGGAGGGGGTAATTCACCCCTCCACTTT
CATHPQTGGGNSPLHF
>TRBD2|TRBJ2-3|few|TRBV10-2
TGCGCCAGCAAAAATTTCCTAGCGGGGATCATCACAGATACGCAGTATTTT
CASKNFLAGIITDTQYF
>TRBD1|TRBJ1-6|NA|TRBV30
TGTGCCTGGAGTGTTGACAGGGTTGGTTCACCCCTCCACTTT
CAWSVDRVGSPLHF
>TRBD2|TRBJ2-5|once|TRBV11-3
TGTGCCAGCAGCCTCGGACTAGCGGCCCAAGAGACCCAGTACTTC
CASSLGLAAQETQYF
>TRBD2|TRBJ2-2|NA|TRBV5-4
TGTGCCAGCAGCACAGGACTAGCGTCCGGGGAGCTGTTTTTT
CASSTGLASGELFF
>TRBD2|TRBJ2-3|NA|TRBV25-1
TGTGCCAGCAGTGCGGGGACTAGCGGGAGGACAGATACGCAGTATTTT
CASSAGTSGRTDTQYF
>TRBD1|TRBJ2-6|NA|TRBV10-3
TGTGCCATCAGTGAGAGACAGGGAACTGGGGCCAACGTCCTGACTTTC
CAISERQGTGANVLTF
>TRBD1|TRBJ2-3|NA|TRBV7-3
TGTGCCAGCAGCCGTGAGGGACAGGGGAACACAGATACGCAGTATTTT
CASSREGQGNTDTQYF
>TRBD2|TRBJ2-7|NA|TRBV18
TGTGCCAGCTCACCTACCCCAGCGGGGGGCTACGAGCAGTACTTC
CASSPTPAGGYEQYF
>NA|TRBJ2-3|NA|TRBV4-3
TGCGCCAGCAGCCAAGATCTTTTGTTGGCCTGGCAGGGGGGAACAGATACGCAGTATTTT
CASSQDLLLAWQGGTDTQYF
>TRBD1|TRBJ1-1|many|TRBV29-1
TGCAGCGGGTCAGACAGGGCCTTGCCTGGAGCTTTCTTT
CSGSDRALPGAFF
>NA|TRBJ2-7|NA|TRBV5-1
TGCGCCAGCAGCTTGGAGGGCTCAGGGAGATTCTACGAGCAGTACTTC
CASSLEGSGRFYEQYF
>NA|TRBJ2-1|NA|TRBV6-6
TGTGCCAGCAGTACAACCGGGCGGAAGAAGGGTGAGCAGTTCTTC
CASSTTGRKKGEQFF
>NA|TRBJ2-5|NA|TRBV30
TGTGCCTGGAGTGAGGGACGTCGAGAGACCCAGTACTTC
CAWSEGRRETQYF
>TRBD1|TRBJ1-1|NA|TRBV4-2
TGTGCCAGCAGCCAAGAGGCGGGGTCAGGGGGTAGAACTGAAGCTTTCTTT
CASSQEAGSGGRTEAFF
>NA|TRBJ2-7|NA|TRBV5-1
TGCGCCAGCAGCCCTGCGGTTCCCTACGAGCAGTACTTC
CASSPAVPYEQYF
>NA|TRBJ1-1|NA|TRBV2
TGTGCCAGCAGAGCGGGACTTTTGTATGCTTTCTTT
CASRAGLLYAFF
>NA|TRBJ2-5|NA|TRBV28
TGTGCCAGCAGTTTGGCCGTACCCGGGGGAGAGACCCAGTACTTC
CASSLAVPGGETQYF
>NA|TRBJ2-2|NA|TRBV30
TGTGCCTGGAGGGCCCTGAACACCGGGGAGCTGTTTTTT
CAWRALNTGELFF
>NA|TRBJ1-3|NA|TRBV30
TGTGCCTGGAGTAAGGGGTTTGGAAACACCATATATTTT
CAWSKGFGNTIYF
>NA|TRBJ2-4|NA|TRBV2
TGTGCCAGCTCCTTCGGGACAATTATCAAAAACATTCAGTACTTC
CASSFGTIIKNIQYF
>NA|TRBJ2-5|NA|TRBV5-1
TGCGCCAGCAGCAGGGGGGCGTGGGAGACCCAGTACTTC
CASSRGAWETQYF
>TRBD1|TRBJ1-6|NA|TRBV9
TGTGCCAGCAGCGTAGCGGGACAGGTTAATTCACCCCTCCACTTT
CASSVAGQVNSPLHF
>TRBD1|TRBJ1-6|few|TRBV7-9
TGTGCCAGCAGCTCAGGACAGGGAAATTCACCCCTCCACTTT
CASSSGQGNSPLHF